This TCR beta chain was recovered during a study of shared clonotypes between healthy human individuals. About the research overall: CD4 naive and memory got three plates each, CD8 naive two, CD8 memory one.

Assay used: immunoSEQ multiplex PCR; TCRdb lists only in-frame clones, some missing. The data show 2 million to 2.5 million clones, about 92% seen once. Findings of the study overall: What limited the represented genetic and exposure-history diversity was the small number of donors.

CDR3 size: 16 residues. Germline V lookup: CDR1 SNHLY, CDR2 FYNNEI. Losses at the gene ends were 5 bases for V and 1 base for J; bases not matched to a gene: 11. Of note for this clone: Antigen unknown.

The V gene is TRBV2, the J gene TRBJ2-7; 7 nucleotides agree with TRBD2. The sequence came from a man in his late teens or twenties in good health. Some clones in this sample may be carry-over from other donors' samples. Sequencing was done on a sample of naive CD4+ T cells from PBMCs. Subset: CD45RA+ positively selected. In nucleotides, the CDR3 is TGTGCCAGCAGTAGGCGGGGAGGGGAGTTATCCTACGAGCAGTACTTC. Amino acids: CASSRRGGELSYEQYF.